The clone carrying this T cell receptor beta chain was counted at least ten times. The CDR3 is made up of 16 amino acids. The V gene end was trimmed by 6 bases and the J gene end by 2 bases; junction bases not matched to a gene: 9. From germline, CDR1 is MNHNS and CDR2 SASEGT. This sample is drawn from a study of CD8+CD57+ T cells in acquired aplastic anemia. CD8+CD57+ cell expansion had been shown by flow cytometry in patients chosen for sequencing. It was genomic DNA that served as the template for profiling TCR beta VDJ and CDR3. TCRdb re-derived calls from the reads in MiXCR, one entry per CDR3 protein. The sample records more than 150,000 distinct CDR3 sequences, 48% being singletons.

The chain has TRBV6-1 and TRBJ2-7; 11 bases fit TRBD2. The sample consisted of sorted CD4+, CD8+, or CD8+CD57+ T cells (not recorded which) from PBMCs. This receptor was taken from a human donor with aplastic anemia. CDR3 sequence reads: CASSPGTSGRPYEQYF. CDR3 sequence (DNA): TGTGCCAGCAGCCCTGGAACTAGCGGGAGACCCTACGAGCAGTACTTC.